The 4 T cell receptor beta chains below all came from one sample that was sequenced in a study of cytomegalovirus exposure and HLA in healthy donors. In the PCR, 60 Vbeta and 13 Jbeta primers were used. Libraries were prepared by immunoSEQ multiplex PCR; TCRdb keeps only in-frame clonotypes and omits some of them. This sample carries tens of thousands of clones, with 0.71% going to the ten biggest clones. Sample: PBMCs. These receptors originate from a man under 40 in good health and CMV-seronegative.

In DNA form, the CDR3 reads TGTGCCAGCAGGGGCCTCTTATTTAACAATGAGCAGTTCTTC. It translates to CASRGLLFNNEQFF. This chain joins TRBV6-5 and TRBJ2-1; D not resolved. Germline CDR1 MNHEY, CDR2 SVGAGI. This CDR3 region has 14 residues. Between the trimmed V and J ends, which lost 6 bases and 5 bases, there was a span of 14 bases.

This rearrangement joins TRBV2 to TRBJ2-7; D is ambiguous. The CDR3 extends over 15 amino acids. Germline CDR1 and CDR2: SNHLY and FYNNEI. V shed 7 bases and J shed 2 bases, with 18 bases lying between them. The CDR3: CASTTFKDGAYEQYF. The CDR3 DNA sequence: TGTGCCAGCACTACATTTAAAGACGGAGCCTACGAGCAGTACTTC.

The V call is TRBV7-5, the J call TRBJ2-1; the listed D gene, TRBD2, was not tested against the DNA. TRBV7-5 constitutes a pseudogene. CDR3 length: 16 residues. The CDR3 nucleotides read TGTGCCAGAAGTCAAGGGGCTAGCGGGATCCGCAATGAGCAGTTCTTC. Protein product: CARSQGASGIRNEQFF.

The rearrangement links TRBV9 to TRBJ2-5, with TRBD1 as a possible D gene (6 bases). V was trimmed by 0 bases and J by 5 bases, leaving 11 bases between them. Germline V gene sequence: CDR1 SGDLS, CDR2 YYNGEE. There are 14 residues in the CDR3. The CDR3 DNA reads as TGTGCCAGCAGCGTAGGGGACAACTGGGAGACCCAGTACTTC. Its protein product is CASSVGDNWETQYF.